The clone carrying this TCR beta chain appeared many times. Its cognate antigen is unknown. Trimming pared 10 bases from V and 2 bases from J, leaving 10 bases between. CDR3 length equals 12 residues. The V gene's germline CDR1 is SGHTA and CDR2 FQGNSA. Template material for amplifying TCR beta CDR3 regions consisted of RNA transcripts. The HTBI set primed first-round TCR CDR3 RT-PCR. Each CDR3 protein gets one entry after TCRdb re-called the multiplex PCR reads with MiXCR. The data hold around 420,000 distinct CDR3 sequences, with around 13% observed a single time. The data belong to a study of T cells in Graves' hyperthyroidism and ophthalmopathy. Findings and caveats of the study: Blood samples included most of the expanded thyroid clonotypes exceeding 0.001. Ophthalmopathy was told apart from stable hyperthyroidism by a 13 V-J model. Onset of ophthalmopathy came a median approximately 6.8 months after the model predicted it.

V gene TRBV7-2 combines with J gene TRBJ2-3; D is possibly TRBD2 (5 bases). The source of this sequence is a woman under 30 with Graves' hyperthyroidism. The source material was blood. The CDR3 coding sequence is TGTGCCATCTCGGGGATCACAGATACGCAGTATTTT. Amino acids: CAISGITDTQYF.